Sequencing of this T cell receptor (beta chain) was carried out in a study of T-cell reconstitution after alpha-beta-depleted transplantation in children. During its preparation, the TCRbeta library received unique molecular identifiers. Using its own MiXCR run on the PCR reads, TCRdb lists one record per CDR3 protein. The repertoire includes about 600,000 distinct CDR3 sequences, roughly 10% of them detected once, and roughly 4% sits in the top ten. The CDR3 runs 13 residues. V lost 6 bases, J lost 0 bases, and 12 bases lay in between. Germline CDR1 SQVTM, CDR2 ANQGSEA. This clonotype was counted ten times or more.

V is TRBV29-1 and J is TRBJ2-7; D possibly uses TRBD1 or TRBD2 (5 bases each). The receptor comes from a human donor who donated a stem cell graft to a child with acute myeloid leukemia. Sample: PBMCs from the stem cell graft donor, taken from the stem cell graft. CDR3 sequence reads: CSVNRDASYEQYF. Written as DNA, the CDR3 is TGCAGCGTGAACCGGGACGCCTCCTACGAGCAGTACTTC.